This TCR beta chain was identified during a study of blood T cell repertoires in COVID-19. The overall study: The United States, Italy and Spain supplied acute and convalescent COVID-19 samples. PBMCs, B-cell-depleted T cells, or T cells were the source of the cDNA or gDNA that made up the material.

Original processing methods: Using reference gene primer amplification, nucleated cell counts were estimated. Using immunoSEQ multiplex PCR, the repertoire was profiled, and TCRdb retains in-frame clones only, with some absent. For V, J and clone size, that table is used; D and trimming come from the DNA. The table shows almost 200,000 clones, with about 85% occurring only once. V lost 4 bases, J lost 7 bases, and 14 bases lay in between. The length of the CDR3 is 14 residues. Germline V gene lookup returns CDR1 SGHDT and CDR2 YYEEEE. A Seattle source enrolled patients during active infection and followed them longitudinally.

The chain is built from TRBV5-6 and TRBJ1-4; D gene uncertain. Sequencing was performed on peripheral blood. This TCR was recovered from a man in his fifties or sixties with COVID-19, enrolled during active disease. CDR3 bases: TGTGCCAGCAGCGGCGCAACATCGGGTGAAAAACTGTTTTTT. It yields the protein CASSGATSGEKLFF.